The 20 T cell receptor beta chains in this list originate from one sample, sequenced in a study of CD8+ T cells in alopecia areata (dated by TCRdb to the late 2010s). Cells from pooled mouse cutaneous lymph nodes were stained for CD4, CD8alpha, NKG2D, NKG2ACE and other markers and then sorted on a BD Influx. The library came from the immunoSEQ multiplex PCR assay. To provide template for TCR sequencing, every sample had RNA extracted and reverse transcribed into cDNA. TCRdb holds this immuneACCESS table with in-frame rearrangements only. Some clones are missing; in checked studies, unresolved V genes explain under half, and the rest has no known cause. This sample includes about 270,000 clones, and none of them was observed just once. The leading ten clones occupy 1.2% of the sample. The specimen was CD4+ T cells sorted from a lymph node. The receptors here all came from a C3H/HeJ mouse with alopecia areata. Mice in this strain carry MHC haplotype H2-k.

A few counts support this clone. Each gene name is a mouse one. The read ends 4 residues before the CDR3 terminus; that terminus is restored from the germline J gene. The rearrangement joins TRBV31 to TRBJ2-5; 7 bases align to TRBD1. This CDR3 region has 13 residues. Germline V gives CDR1 GKSSPN, CDR2 SITVG. CDR3: CAWSLLRGDTQYF. The part of the CDR3 DNA that was read is TGTGCCTGGAGTCTTCTCAGGGGGGAC.

Concerning this clone: Mouse gene names and germline throughout. The read stops 3 residues short of the end of the CDR3; the missing end is completed from the germline J gene. The chain carries TRBV19 and TRBJ1-6, with 7 positions matching TRBD1. TRBJ1-6 is given ORF status, its function remaining uncertain. This CDR3 has 15 amino acids. Germline V gives CDR1 FNHDT, CDR2 SITEND (reference sequence). With V trimmed by 5 bases and J by 6 bases, 8 bases remained unmatched. This chain's CDR3 is CASSRGGAGNSPLYF. Incomplete CDR3 DNA: TGTGCCAGCAGCCGAGGGGGCGCGGGTAATTCGCCC.

The table lists this clone with a few counts. Gene names refer to mouse genes. The DNA ends 3 residues before the CDR3 does, and the rest of the CDR3 is filled in from the germline J gene. The chain couples TRBV31 to TRBJ1-6; TRBD1 aligns across 10 bases. TRBJ1-6 is an open reading frame, and its role is uncertain. The junction had 2 bases not matched to a gene; V was cut back by 3 bases and J by 0 bases. CDR3 length equals 16 residues. CDR1 and CDR2 from the germline V gene are GKSSPN and SITVG. CDR3 DNA (partial): TGTGCCTGGAGCCGGGACAGGGGTTCCTATAATTCGCCC. Its translation is CAWSRDRGSYNSP. The whole CDR3 protein is CAWSRDRGSYNSPLYF.

This clone has a count of ten or more. The listed genes are named as in mouse. With the read ending 4 residues before the CDR3 end, the germline J gene is used to fill in that end. The chain has TRBV13-1 and TRBJ1-2; 7 nucleotides agree with TRBD1. The V and J ends lost 5 bases and 0 bases, in that order; junction bases with no gene match: 4. This CDR3 has 14 amino acids. Germline loops: CDR1 NSHNY, CDR2 SYGAGN. The part of the CDR3 DNA that was read is TGTGCCAGCAGGCGACAGGGTCCAAACTCC. The encoded protein is CASRRQGPNS. The full CDR3 protein is CASRRQGPNSDYTF.

As regards this clone: Gene names are mouse gene names. The sequence runs out 3 residues before the end of the CDR3; the remainder is reconstructed from the germline J gene. The chain carries TRBV19 and TRBJ1-6; 8 positions agree with TRBD1. TRBJ1-6 is an open reading frame whose function is uncertain. This CDR3 comprises 15 residues. V dropped 5 bases and J dropped 3; count of bases not matched to a gene: 4. Germline V lookup: CDR1 FNHDT, CDR2 SITEND (reference sequence). The CDR3 loop is CASRSDRDYNSPLYF. The DNA read from the CDR3 is TGTGCCAGCAGGTCGGACAGGGACTATAATTCGCCC.

This clone appeared a few times. The gene names given are mouse names. The CDR3 protein is CASRSDSYAEQFF. CDR3 bases read: TGTGCCAGCCGCTCGGACAGCTATGCT. The rearrangement joins TRBV13-1 to TRBJ2-1, with a weak D call TRBD1 (6 bases). The read halts 4 residues ahead of the CDR3 end, with the missing end drawn from the germline J gene. The germline CDR1 and CDR2 sequences are NSHNY and SYGAGN. The CDR3 is made up of 13 amino acids. V lost 7 bases, J lost 3 bases, and 11 bases lay in between.

This clone was detected only a few times. Mouse names are used for the genes. The sample carries other DNA sequences with the same CDR3. The CDR3 bases that were read are TGTGCCAGCAGCCCAGGGACAGACACA. As protein: CASSPGTDT. The whole CDR3 sequence reads CASSPGTDTEVFF. This chain uses TRBV5 with TRBJ1-1; 7 nucleotides align to TRBD1. The sequenced fragment ends 4 residues before the CDR3 boundary, so the rest is inferred from the germline J gene. The CDR3 length is 13 residues. Unmatched junction bases numbered 2, after V lost 4 bases and J lost 3 bases. Germline CDR1 reads LGHNA; CDR2 reads YNLKQL (reference sequence).

Worth noting for this clone: These gene names are mouse names. The read is 4 residues too short to cover the CDR3 end, so that end is filled in from the germline J gene. This chain links TRBV29 with TRBJ1-1; 7 bases are shared with TRBD1. V lost 4 bases, J lost 4 bases, and 6 bases stayed unmatched. The CDR3 has 14 amino acids. CDR1 is MSHET, CDR2 SYDVDS, per germline. The sequenced CDR3 bases are TGTGCTAGCAGTTCTACAGGGGAAGGCACA. It translates to CASSSTGEGT. The whole CDR3 protein reads CASSSTGEGTEVFF.

This clone was observed a handful of times. The gene symbols are mouse symbols. The sequence runs out 4 residues before the end of the CDR3; the remainder is reconstructed from the germline J gene. This chain connects TRBV29 to TRBJ2-1, with 7 bases aligning to TRBD2. The CDR3 loop spans 14 amino acids. Per the germline V gene, CDR1 is MSHET and CDR2 is SYDVDS. The J segment lost 6 bases and the V segment lost 3 bases, leaving 5 bases of the junction unmatched. CDR3 sequence: CASSFWGISAEQFF. Partial CDR3 DNA: TGTGCTAGCAGTTTCTGGGGGATTTCTGCT.

This clone was detected only a few times. Gene names and germline refer to mouse. The sequence runs out 4 residues before the end of the CDR3; the remainder is reconstructed from the germline J gene. The rearrangement joins TRBV13-3 to TRBJ1-1, with D maybe TRBD1 (5 bases). The germline CDR1 and CDR2 sequences are NNHDY and SYVADS. The CDR3 has 14 amino acids. V dropped 2 bases and J dropped 4 bases, with 12 bases sitting between them. The sequenced part of the CDR3 DNA is TGTGCCAGCAGTGAAACGGGGGGGTTCACA. It specifies CASSETGGFT. The CDR3 as a whole reads CASSETGGFTEVFF.

Notes on this clone: Mouse names are used for the genes. CDR3 sequence reads: CTCSGTGAQNTLYF. CDR3 bases read: TGCACCTGCAGTGGGACAGGGGCCCAAAAC. The chain recombines TRBV1 with TRBJ2-4, with 9 bases identical to TRBD1. Read data end 4 residues before the CDR3 end; the end is taken from the germline J gene. V shed 4 bases, J shed 3 bases, and the junction held 2 bases outside the gene matches. The germline gives CDR1 NSQYPW, CDR2 LRSPGD (reference sequence). CDR3 size: 14 residues. Complete variable domain (other parts from reference TRBV1 and TRBJ2-4): VTLLEQNPRWRLVPRGQAVNLRCILKNSQYPWMSWYQQDLQKQLQWLFTLRSPGDKEVKSLPGADYLATRVTDTELRLQVANMSQGRTLYCTCSGTGAQNTLYFGAGTRLSVL.

Remarks on this clone: The listed genes are named as in mouse. The sequence runs out 3 residues before the end of the CDR3; the remainder is reconstructed from the germline J gene. This chain uses TRBV13-3 with TRBJ1-6, with a tentative D call TRBD1 (5 bases). TRBJ1-6 is an open reading frame whose function is uncertain. Germline V gene lookup returns CDR1 NNHDY and CDR2 SYVADS. This CDR3 is 14 amino acids long. V was cut by 2 bases and J by 6 bases, with 9 bases left in between. CDR3 amino acids: CASSEVRANSPLYF. The covered CDR3 bases are TGTGCCAGCAGTGAAGTCAGGGCTAATTCGCCC.

In its sample, this clone was seen a few times. Mouse gene names and germline throughout. Coverage ceases 4 residues before the CDR3 finishes, and the germline J gene fills in the end. J is TRBJ1-1 and V is TRBV1; tentative D call: TRBD1 (6 bases). V gave up 1 base and J gave up 3 bases, with 6 bases separating them. The length of the CDR3 is 13 residues. Germline CDR1 and CDR2: NSQYPW and LRSPGD (reference sequence). The CDR3 bases that were read are TGCACCTGCAGTGCAGGGGGGCACACA. Translated: CTCSAGGHT. The CDR3 as a whole reads CTCSAGGHTEVFF.

Concerning this clone: Germline and genes here are mouse. The missing CDR3 end, 4 residues past where the read stops, is filled in from the germline J gene. This sequence joins TRBV13-3 and TRBJ2-3; D perhaps matches TRBD1 (5 bases). The CDR3 extends over 15 amino acids. Germline V gene lookup returns CDR1 NNHDY and CDR2 SYVADS. V was cut by 4 bases and J by 0 bases, with 12 bases left in between. The CDR3 bases that were read are TGTGCCAGCAGTCGCGACAGCCCTAGTGCAGAA. Translating gives CASSRDSPSAE. In full, the CDR3 is CASSRDSPSAETLYF.

As regards this clone: Any gene name here is a mouse gene name. The read ends 3 residues before the CDR3 terminus; that terminus is restored from the germline J gene. This chain uses TRBV13-1 with TRBJ1-6; perhaps TRBD1 as D (6 bases). TRBJ1-6 is given ORF status, its function remaining uncertain. The CDR3 extends over 15 amino acids. The V gene's germline CDR1 is NSHNY and CDR2 SYGAGN. V lost 3 bases, J lost 5 bases, and 12 bases lay in between. CDR3 amino acids: CASSGGARDNSPLYF. The covered CDR3 bases are TGTGCCAGCAGTGGGGGGGCGCGGGATAATTCGCCC.

As concerns this clone: Mouse germline and gene names are used. The DNA ends 3 residues before the CDR3 does, and the rest of the CDR3 is filled in from the germline J gene. This chain joins TRBV19 and TRBJ1-6; 7 positions match TRBD1. TRBJ1-6 is annotated as an ORF whose role is uncertain. Germline CDR1 is FNHDT and CDR2 is SITEND (reference sequence). There are 14 residues in the CDR3. V lost 5 bases and J lost 3; bases outside the gene matches: 2. This chain's CDR3 is CASSGQDYNSPLYF. Partial CDR3 DNA: TGTGCCAGCAGCGGACAGGACTATAATTCGCCC.

This clone was counted only a few times. Because the CDR3's place on the DNA is in doubt, the DNA is left out and the CDR3 is given as listed by TCRdb. Gene labels here are mouse ones. The CDR3 protein is CAPAVTRDRLNYAEQFF. The J gene is TRBJ2-1, the V gene TRBV23; the table's D gene call, TRBD1, was not cross checked with the DNA. Germline CDR1 is KGHTA and CDR2 is FQNQQP. The CDR3 spans 17 residues, counting both ends.

Comment on this clone: Gene names refer to mouse genes. The read stops 4 residues short of the end of the CDR3; the missing end is completed from the germline J gene. The J gene is TRBJ2-5, the V gene TRBV5, with TRBD2 as a possible D gene (6 bases). The CDR3 runs 17 residues. CDR1 is LGHNA, CDR2 YNLKQL, per germline (reference sequence). CDR3 amino acids: CASSQDEGFGGGDTQYF. The covered CDR3 bases are TGTGCCAGCAGCCAAGATGAGGGTTTCGGCGGGGGGGAC.

Regarding this clone: Germline and genes: mouse. The missing CDR3 end, 4 residues past where the read stops, is filled in from the germline J gene. This sample includes further DNA sequences coding for the same CDR3. The chain couples TRBV19 to TRBJ2-1, with TRBD1 matching 9 bases. Per the germline V gene, CDR1 is FNHDT and CDR2 is SITEND (reference sequence). The CDR3 runs 14 residues. After removal of 3 bases from V and 4 bases from J, the junction contained 2 bases not matched to a gene. The CDR3 bases that were read are TGTGCCAGCAGTAGGGGGACAGGGTATGCT. This gives the protein CASSRGTGYA. The whole CDR3 reads CASSRGTGYAEQFF.

This clone was seen a few times. All gene names here are mouse names. The read terminates 4 residues before the CDR3 end, so the remaining end is supplied by the germline J gene. The sample carries other DNA sequences with the same CDR3. The chain carries TRBV13-3 and TRBJ2-7, with 11 bases that match TRBD2. CDR1 NNHDY and CDR2 SYVADS come from the germline V gene. V shed 7 bases, J shed 3 bases, and the junction held 3 bases outside the gene matches. The CDR3 has 13 residues. The CDR3 loop reads CASRDWGGYEQYF. CDR3 DNA (partial): TGTGCCAGCCGAGACTGGGGGGGCTAT.